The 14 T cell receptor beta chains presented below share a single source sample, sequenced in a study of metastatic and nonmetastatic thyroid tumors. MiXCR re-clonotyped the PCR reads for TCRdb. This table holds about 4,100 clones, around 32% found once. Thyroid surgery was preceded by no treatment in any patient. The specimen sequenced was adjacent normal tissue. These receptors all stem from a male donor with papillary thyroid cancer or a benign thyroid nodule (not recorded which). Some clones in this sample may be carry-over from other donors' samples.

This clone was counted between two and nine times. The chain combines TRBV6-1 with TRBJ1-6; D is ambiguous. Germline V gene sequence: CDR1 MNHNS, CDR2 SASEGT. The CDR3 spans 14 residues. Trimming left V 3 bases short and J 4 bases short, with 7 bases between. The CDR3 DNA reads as TGTGCCAGCAGTGATTGGGAATATAATTCACCCCTCCACTTT. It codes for CASSDWEYNSPLHF.

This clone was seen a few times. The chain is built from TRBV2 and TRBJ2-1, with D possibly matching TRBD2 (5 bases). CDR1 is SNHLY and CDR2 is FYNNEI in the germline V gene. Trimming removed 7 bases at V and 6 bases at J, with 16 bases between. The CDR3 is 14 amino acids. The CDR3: CASTLSAGLNEQFF. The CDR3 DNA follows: TGTGCCAGCACCCTTTCGGCAGGACTCAATGAGCAGTTCTTC.

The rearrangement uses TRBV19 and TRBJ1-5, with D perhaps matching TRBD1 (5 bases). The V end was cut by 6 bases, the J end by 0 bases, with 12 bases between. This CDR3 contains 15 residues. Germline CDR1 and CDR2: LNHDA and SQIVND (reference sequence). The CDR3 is CASRGQQASNQPQHF. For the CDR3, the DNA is TGTGCCAGTAGAGGACAACAGGCTAGCAATCAGCCCCAGCATTTT.

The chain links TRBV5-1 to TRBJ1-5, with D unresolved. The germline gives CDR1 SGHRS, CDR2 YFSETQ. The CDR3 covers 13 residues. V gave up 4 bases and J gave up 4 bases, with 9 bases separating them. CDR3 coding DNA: TGCGCCAGCAGCCCCGATCCGAATCAGCCCCAGCATTTT. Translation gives CASSPDPNQPQHF.

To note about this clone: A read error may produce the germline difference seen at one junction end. For the CDR3, the DNA is TGCGCCAGCAGCTTGAGAACCAGGGACTATAATTCACCCCTCCACTTC. Protein: CASSLRTRDYNSPLHF. This chain connects TRBV5-1 to TRBJ1-6; the D gene is possibly TRBD1 (5 bases). The CDR3 covers 16 residues. CDR1 and CDR2 from the germline V gene are SGHRS and YFSETQ.

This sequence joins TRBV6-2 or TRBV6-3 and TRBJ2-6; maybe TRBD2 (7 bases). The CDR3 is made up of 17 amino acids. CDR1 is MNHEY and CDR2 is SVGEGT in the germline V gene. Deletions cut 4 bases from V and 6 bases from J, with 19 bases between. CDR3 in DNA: TGTGCCAGCAGTTGGGGGGGGCTGAGGAAGAAGGCCAACGTCCTGACTTTC. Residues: CASSWGGLRKKANVLTF.

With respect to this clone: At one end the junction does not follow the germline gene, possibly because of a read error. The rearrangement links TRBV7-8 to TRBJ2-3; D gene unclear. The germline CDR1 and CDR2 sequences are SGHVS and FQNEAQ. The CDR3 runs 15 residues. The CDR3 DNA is TGTGCCAGCAGCTTGGGGTACTACGACACAGATACTCAGTATTTT. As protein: CASSLGYYDTDTQYF.

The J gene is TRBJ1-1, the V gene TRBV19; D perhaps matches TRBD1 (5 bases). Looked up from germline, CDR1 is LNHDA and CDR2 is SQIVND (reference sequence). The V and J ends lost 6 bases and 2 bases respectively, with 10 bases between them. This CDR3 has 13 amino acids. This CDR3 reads CASRGTSNTEAFF. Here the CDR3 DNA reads TGTGCCAGTAGGGGGACTTCTAACACTGAAGCTTTCTTT. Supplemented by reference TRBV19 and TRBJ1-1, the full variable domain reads DGGITQSPKYLFRKEGQNVTLSCEQNLNHDAMYWYRQDPGQGLRLIYYSQIVNDFQKGDIAEGYSVSREKKESFPLTVTSAQKNPTAFYLCASRGTSNTEAFFGQGTRLTVV.

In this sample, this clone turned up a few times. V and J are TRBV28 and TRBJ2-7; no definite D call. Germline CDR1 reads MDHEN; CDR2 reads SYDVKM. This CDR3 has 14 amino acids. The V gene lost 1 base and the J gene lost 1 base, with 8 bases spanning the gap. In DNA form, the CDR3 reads TGTGCCAGCAGTTTATCAAGGTTATCCTACGAGCAGTACTTC. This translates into CASSLSRLSYEQYF.

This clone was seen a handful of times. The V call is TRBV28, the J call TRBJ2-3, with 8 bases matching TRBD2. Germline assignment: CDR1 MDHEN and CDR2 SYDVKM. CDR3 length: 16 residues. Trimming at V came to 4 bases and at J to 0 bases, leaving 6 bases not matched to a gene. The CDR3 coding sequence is TGTGCCAGCAGTTCGACTAGCGCTACTAGCACAGATACGCAGTATTTT. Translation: CASSSTSATSTDTQYF. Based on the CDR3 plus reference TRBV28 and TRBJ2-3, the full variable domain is DVKVTQSSRYLVKRTGEKVFLECVQDMDHENMFWYRQDPGLGLRLIYFSYDVKMKEKGDIPEGYSVSREKKERFSLILESASTNQTSMYLCASSSTSATSTDTQYFGPGTRLTVL.

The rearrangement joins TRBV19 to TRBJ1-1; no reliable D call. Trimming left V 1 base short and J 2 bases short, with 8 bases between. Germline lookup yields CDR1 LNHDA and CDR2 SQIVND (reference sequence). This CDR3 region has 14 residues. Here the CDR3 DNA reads TGTGCCAGTAGTATAGGTAGCTCCAACACTGAAGCTTTCTTT. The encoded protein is CASSIGSSNTEAFF.

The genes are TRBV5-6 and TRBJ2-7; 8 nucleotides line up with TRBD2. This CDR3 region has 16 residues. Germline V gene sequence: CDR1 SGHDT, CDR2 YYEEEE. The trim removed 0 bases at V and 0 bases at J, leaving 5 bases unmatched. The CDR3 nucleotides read TGTGCCAGCAGCTTGGTGGGCGGGAGGAGCTCCTACGAGCAGTACTTC. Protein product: CASSLVGGRSSYEQYF.

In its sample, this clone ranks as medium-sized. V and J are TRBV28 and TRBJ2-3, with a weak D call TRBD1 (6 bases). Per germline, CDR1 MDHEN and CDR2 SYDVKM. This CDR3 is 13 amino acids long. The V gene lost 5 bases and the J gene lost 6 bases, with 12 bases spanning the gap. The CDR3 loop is CASSKQGWDTQYF. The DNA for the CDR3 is TGTGCCAGCAGTAAACAGGGTTGGGATACGCAGTATTTT.

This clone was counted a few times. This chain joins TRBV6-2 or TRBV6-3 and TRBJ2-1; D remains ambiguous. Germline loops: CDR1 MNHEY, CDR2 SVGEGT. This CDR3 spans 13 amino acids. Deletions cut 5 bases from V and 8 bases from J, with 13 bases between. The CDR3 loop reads CASSPAFQYEQFF. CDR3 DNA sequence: TGTGCCAGCAGTCCCGCCTTCCAATATGAGCAGTTCTTC.